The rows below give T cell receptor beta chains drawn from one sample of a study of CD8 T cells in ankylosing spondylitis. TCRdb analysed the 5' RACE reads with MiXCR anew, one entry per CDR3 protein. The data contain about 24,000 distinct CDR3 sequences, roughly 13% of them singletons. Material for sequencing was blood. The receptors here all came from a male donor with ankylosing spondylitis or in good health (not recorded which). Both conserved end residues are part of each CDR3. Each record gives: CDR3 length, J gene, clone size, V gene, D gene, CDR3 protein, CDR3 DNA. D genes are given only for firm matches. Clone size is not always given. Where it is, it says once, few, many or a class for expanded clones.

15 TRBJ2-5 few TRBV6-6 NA CASSYLQRNQETQYF TGTGCCAGCAGTTACTTACAGCGAAACCAAGAGACCCAGTACTTC
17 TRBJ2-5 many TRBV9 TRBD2 CASSVAGVAGPQETQYF TGTGCCAGCAGCGTAGCCGGGGTAGCGGGACCACAAGAGACCCAGTACTTC
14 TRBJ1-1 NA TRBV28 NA CASSLRNARTEAFF TGTGCCAGCAGTTTAAGGAATGCGAGAACTGAAGCTTTCTTT
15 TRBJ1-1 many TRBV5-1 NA CASSLDLPQNTEAFF TGCGCCAGCAGCTTGGATCTCCCCCAAAACACTGAAGCTTTCTTT
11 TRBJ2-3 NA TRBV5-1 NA CASSFKDTQYF TGCGCCAGCAGCTTTAAAGATACGCAGTATTTT
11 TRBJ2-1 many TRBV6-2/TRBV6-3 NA CASRTDNSKFF TGTGCCAGCAGAACGGACAATTCGAAGTTCTTC
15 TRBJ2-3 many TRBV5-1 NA CASSLDRSPPDTQYF TGCGCCAGCAGCTTGGATCGGAGCCCCCCAGATACGCAGTATTTT
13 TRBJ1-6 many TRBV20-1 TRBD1 CSAFGTGDSPLHF TGCAGTGCTTTTGGGACAGGGGATTCACCCCTCCACTTT
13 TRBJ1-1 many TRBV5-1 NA CASSLGLNTEAFF TGCGCCAGCAGCTTGGGGTTGAACACTGAAGCTTTCTTT
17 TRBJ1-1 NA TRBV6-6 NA CASSYLIRTGGNTEAFF TGTGCCAGCAGTTACCTGATACGCACCGGTGGGAACACTGAAGCTTTCTTT
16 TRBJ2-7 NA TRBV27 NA CASSLNRFQSSYEQYF TGTGCCAGCAGTCTGAACAGATTCCAGAGCTCCTACGAGCAGTACTTC
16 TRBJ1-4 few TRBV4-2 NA CASSRGAQTIELKLFF TGTGCCAGCAGCCGGGGAGCGCAGACCATTGAATTGAAACTGTTTTTT
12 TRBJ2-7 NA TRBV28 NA CASSLQGNEQYF TGTGCCAGCAGTTTACAGGGGAACGAGCAGTACTTC
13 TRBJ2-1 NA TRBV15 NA CATGIAVYNEQFF TGTGCCACCGGAATAGCCGTCTACAATGAGCAGTTCTTC
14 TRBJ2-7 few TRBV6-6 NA CASSYSLIGSEQYF TGTGCCAGCAGTTACTCTTTGATCGGGAGCGAGCAGTACTTC
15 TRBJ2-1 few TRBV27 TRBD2 CASSFKRGEYNEQFF TGTGCCAGCAGTTTTAAGCGGGGGGAGTACAATGAGCAGTTCTTC
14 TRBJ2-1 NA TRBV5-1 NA CASSPPRGGNEQFF TGCGCCAGCAGCCCCCCTAGAGGGGGGAATGAGCAGTTCTTC
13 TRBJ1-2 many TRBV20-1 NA CSARDGAGGGYTF TGCAGTGCTAGGGACGGTGCGGGAGGGGGCTACACCTTC
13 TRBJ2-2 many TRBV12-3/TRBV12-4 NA CASSPPHVGELFF TGTGCCAGCAGTCCCCCCCATGTCGGGGAGCTGTTTTTT
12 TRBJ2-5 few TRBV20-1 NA CSAGYLQETQYF TGCAGTGCGGGGTATTTACAAGAGACCCAGTACTTC
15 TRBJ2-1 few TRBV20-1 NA CSARGEPGFDNEQFF TGCAGTGCGAGGGGGGAACCGGGATTCGACAATGAGCAGTTCTTC
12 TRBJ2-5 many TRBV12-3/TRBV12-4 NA CASSRDLGTQYF TGTGCCAGCAGCCGGGACCTTGGGACCCAGTACTTC
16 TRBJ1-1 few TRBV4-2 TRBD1 CASSQEWTGRDTEAFF TGTGCCAGCAGCCAAGAATGGACAGGTAGGGACACTGAAGCTTTCTTT
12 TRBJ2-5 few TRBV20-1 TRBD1 CSAETGAKTQYF TGCAGTGCGGAGACAGGGGCAAAGACCCAGTACTTC
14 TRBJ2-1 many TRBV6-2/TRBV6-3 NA CASSYVGAYNEQFF TGTGCCAGCAGTTACGTGGGGGCCTACAATGAGCAGTTCTTC
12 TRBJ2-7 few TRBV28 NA CASSSPAYEQYF TGTGCCAGCAGTTCACCAGCCTACGAGCAGTACTTC
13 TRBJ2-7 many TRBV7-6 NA CASSLAVSYEQYF TGTGCCAGCAGCTTAGCAGTCTCCTACGAGCAGTACTTC
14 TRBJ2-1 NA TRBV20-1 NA CSARDLVRGNEQFF TGCAGTGCTAGAGATCTAGTACGGGGCAATGAGCAGTTCTTC
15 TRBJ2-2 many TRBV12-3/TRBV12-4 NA CASSLMISNTGELFF TGTGCCAGCAGTTTAATGATTTCGAACACCGGGGAGCTGTTTTTT
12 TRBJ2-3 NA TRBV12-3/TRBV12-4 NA CASSRAADTQYF TGTGCCAGCAGCAGGGCCGCAGATACGCAGTATTTT
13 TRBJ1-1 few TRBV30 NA CAWSEGGETEAFF TGTGCCTGGAGTGAGGGGGGTGAGACTGAAGCTTTCTTT
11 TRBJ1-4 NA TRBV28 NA CASSSREKLFF TGTGCCAGCAGTTCCAGGGAGAAACTGTTTTTT
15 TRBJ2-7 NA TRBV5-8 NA CASTYYRRGSYEQYF TGTGCCAGCACCTACTACCGCAGGGGATCCTACGAGCAGTACTTC
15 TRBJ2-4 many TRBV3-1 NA CASSQDSATKNIQYF TGTGCCAGCAGCCAAGATAGCGCGACCAAAAACATTCAGTACTTC
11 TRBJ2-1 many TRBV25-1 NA CASGRERKQFF TGTGCCAGCGGAAGGGAGAGGAAGCAGTTCTTC
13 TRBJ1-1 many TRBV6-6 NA CASSYGLGTEAFF TGTGCCAGCAGTTACGGCTTGGGAACTGAAGCTTTCTTT
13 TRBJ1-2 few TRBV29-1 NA CSVVQGRSYGYTF TGCAGCGTTGTGCAGGGTAGATCCTATGGCTACACCTTC
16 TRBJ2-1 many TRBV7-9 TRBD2 CASSSTSGGVNNEQFF TGTGCCAGCAGCTCCACTAGCGGGGGGGTTAACAATGAGCAGTTCTTC
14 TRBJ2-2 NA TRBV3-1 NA CASSQVLHTGELFF TGTGCCAGCAGCCAAGTCCTACACACCGGGGAGCTGTTTTTT
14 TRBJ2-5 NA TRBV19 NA CASSLSTGVETQYF TGTGCCAGTAGTCTCTCGACAGGAGTGGAGACCCAGTACTTC
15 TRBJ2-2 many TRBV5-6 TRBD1 CASSSGTGNTGELFF TGTGCCAGCAGCTCCGGGACAGGGAACACCGGGGAGCTGTTTTTT
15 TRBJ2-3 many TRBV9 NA CASSVDGHYTDTQYF TGTGCCAGCAGCGTAGATGGCCACTACACAGATACGCAGTATTTT
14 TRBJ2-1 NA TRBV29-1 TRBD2 CSATGLAVYNEQFF TGCAGCGCTACGGGACTAGCGGTTTACAATGAGCAGTTCTTC
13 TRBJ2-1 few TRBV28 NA CASSFAGNPEQFF TGTGCCAGCAGTTTTGCGGGAAACCCCGAGCAGTTCTTC
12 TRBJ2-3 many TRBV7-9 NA CASSLIVDTQYF TGTGCCAGCAGCTTAATAGTGGATACGCAGTATTTT
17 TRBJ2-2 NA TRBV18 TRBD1 CASTPGTGVSDTGELFF TGTGCCAGCACACCTGGGACAGGGGTGTCGGACACCGGGGAGCTGTTTTTT
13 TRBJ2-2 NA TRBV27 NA CASRKAGTGELFF TGTGCCAGCAGAAAAGCGGGCACCGGGGAGCTGTTTTTT
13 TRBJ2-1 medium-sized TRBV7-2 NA CASSLGDYNEQFF TGTGCCAGCAGCCTCGGGGATTACAATGAGCAGTTCTTC